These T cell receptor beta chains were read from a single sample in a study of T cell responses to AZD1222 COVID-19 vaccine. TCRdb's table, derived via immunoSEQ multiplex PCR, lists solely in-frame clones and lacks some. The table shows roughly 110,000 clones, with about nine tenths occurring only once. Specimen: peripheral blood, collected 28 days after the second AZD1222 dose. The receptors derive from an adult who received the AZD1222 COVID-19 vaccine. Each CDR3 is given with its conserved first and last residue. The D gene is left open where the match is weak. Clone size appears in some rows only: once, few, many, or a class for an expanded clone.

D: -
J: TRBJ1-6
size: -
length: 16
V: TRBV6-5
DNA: TGTGCCAGCAGTTACAGGGACCTACGCCTAGGGTCACCCCTCCACTTT
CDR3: CASSYRDLRLGSPLHF

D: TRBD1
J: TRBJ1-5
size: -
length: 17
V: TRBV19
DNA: TGTGCCAGTAGTATTGGGCTGGGACAGCGGCGCAATCAGCCCCAGCATTTT
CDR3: CASSIGLGQRRNQPQHF

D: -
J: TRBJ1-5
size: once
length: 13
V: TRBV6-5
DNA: TGTGCCAGCAGGACTTATAGCAATCAGCCCCAGCATTTT
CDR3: CASRTYSNQPQHF

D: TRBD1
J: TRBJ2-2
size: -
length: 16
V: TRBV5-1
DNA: TGCGCCAGCAGATGGACAGGGGGTTTGGGCACCGGGGAGCTGTTTTTT
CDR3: CASRWTGGLGTGELFF

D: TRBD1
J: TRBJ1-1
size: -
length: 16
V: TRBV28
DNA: TGTGCCAGCAGTTCCCCCCACCGACAGGGAAGGACTGAAGCTTTCTTT
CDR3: CASSSPHRQGRTEAFF

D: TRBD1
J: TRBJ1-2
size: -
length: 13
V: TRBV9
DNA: TGTGCCAGCAGCGTAGAACAGGGGTATGGCTACACCTTC
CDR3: CASSVEQGYGYTF

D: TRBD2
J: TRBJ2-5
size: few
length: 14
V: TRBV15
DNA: TGTGCCACCAGCAGAGATCGCGGGGGGGGCGACCAGTACTTC
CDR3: CATSRDRGGGDQYF

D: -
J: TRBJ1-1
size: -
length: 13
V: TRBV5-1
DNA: TGCGCCAGCAGCTGGGGGAAGAACACTGAAGCTTTCTTT
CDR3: CASSWGKNTEAFF

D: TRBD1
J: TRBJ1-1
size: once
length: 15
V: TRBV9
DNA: TGTGCCAGCAGCGCCGAACAGGGGGAGGACACTGAAGCTTTCTTT
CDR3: CASSAEQGEDTEAFF

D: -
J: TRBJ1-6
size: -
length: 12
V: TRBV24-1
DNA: TGTGCCACCAGTGATTTGAAGGGGCCCCTCCACTTT
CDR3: CATSDLKGPLHF

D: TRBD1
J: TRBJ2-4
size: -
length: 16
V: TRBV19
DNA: TGTGCCAGTAGTATCGACAGGGGGCAAGCCAAAAACATTCAGTACTTC
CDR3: CASSIDRGQAKNIQYF

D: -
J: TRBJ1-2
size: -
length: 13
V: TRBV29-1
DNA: TGCAGCGTTGAAGATATGGGGGGCTGGGGCTACACCTTC
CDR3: CSVEDMGGWGYTF

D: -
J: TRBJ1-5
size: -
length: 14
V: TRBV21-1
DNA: TGTGCCAGCTCCCCCGAGGGTCCCGGGCAGCCCCAGCATTTT
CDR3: CASSPEGPGQPQHF

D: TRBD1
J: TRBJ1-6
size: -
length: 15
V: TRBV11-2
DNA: TGTGCCAGCAGCTTAGAAACAGGGGTGTATTCACCCCTCCACTTT
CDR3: CASSLETGVYSPLHF

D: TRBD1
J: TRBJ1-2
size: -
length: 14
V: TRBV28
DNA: TGTGCCAGCCGGACAGGGGGCGAAAACTATGGCTACACCTTC
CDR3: CASRTGGENYGYTF

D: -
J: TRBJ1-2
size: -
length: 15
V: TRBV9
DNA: TGTGCCAGCAGCAGCGGACAGCACCTGAACTATGGCTACACCTTC
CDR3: CASSSGQHLNYGYTF

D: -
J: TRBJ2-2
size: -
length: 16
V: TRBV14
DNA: TGTGCCAGCAGCGAGGGGACTTACCAAAACACCGGGGAGCTGTTTTTT
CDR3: CASSEGTYQNTGELFF

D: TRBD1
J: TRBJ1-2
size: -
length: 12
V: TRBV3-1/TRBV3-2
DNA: TGTGCCAGCAGCTTCGACAGGGATGGCTACACCTTC
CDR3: CASSFDRDGYTF

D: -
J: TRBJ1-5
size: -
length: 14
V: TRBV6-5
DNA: TGTGCCAGCAGTTACAGGGACGGCAATCAGCCCCAGCATTTT
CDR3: CASSYRDGNQPQHF

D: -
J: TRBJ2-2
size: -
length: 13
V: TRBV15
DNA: TGTGCCACCAGCGGAGGACGGACCGGGGAGCTGTTTTTT
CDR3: CATSGGRTGELFF

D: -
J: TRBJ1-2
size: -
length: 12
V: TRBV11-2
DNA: TGTGCCAGCAGCTTTTCAGGGCGCGACTACACCTTC
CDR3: CASSFSGRDYTF

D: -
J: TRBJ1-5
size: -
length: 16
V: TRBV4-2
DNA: TGTGCCAGCAGCCAAGATTACGGGCAGGGACGTCAGCCCCAGCATTTT
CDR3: CASSQDYGQGRQPQHF

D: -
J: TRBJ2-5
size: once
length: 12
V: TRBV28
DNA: TGTGCCAGCAGTTTAGCCCAGGGTTCCCAGTACTTC
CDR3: CASSLAQGSQYF

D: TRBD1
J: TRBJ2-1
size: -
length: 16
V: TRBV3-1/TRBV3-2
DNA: TGTGCCAGCAGCCAAGGGACAGGGTCTTTTGGTAGTGAGCAGTTCTTC
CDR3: CASSQGTGSFGSEQFF

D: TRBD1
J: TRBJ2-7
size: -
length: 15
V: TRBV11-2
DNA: TGTGCCAGCAGCTTAGATAGGTCAGGGGGCAACGAGCAGTACTTC
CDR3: CASSLDRSGGNEQYF

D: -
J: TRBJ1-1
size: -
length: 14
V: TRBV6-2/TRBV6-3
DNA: TGTGCCAGCAGTTATCTAGACCGGGACCTACAAGCTTTCTTT
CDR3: CASSYLDRDLQAFF

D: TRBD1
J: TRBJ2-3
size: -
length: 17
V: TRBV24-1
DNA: TGTGCCACCAGTGATGCCAGAGCAGGGGGTGTGGGAGATACGCAGTATTTT
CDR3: CATSDARAGGVGDTQYF

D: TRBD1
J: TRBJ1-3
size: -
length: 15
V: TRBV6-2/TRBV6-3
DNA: TGTGCCAGCAGCCCGGGACAGGGGTATGGAAACACCATATATTTT
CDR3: CASSPGQGYGNTIYF

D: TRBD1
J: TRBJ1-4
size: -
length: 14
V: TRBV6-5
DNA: TGTGCCAGCAGTATGGACAGGGGGCATGAAAAACTGTTTTTT
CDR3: CASSMDRGHEKLFF

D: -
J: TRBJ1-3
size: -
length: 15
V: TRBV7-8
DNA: TGTGCCAGCAGCCAAGCGGGACAACTAAGAGGGACCATATATTTT
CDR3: CASSQAGQLRGTIYF

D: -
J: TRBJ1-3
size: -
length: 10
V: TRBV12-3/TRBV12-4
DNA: TGTGCCAGCAGTTTAAACACCATATATTTT
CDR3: CASSLNTIYF

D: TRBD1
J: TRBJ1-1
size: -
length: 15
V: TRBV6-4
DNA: TGTGCCAGCAGGGAGACAGGGGGTTTGAACACTGAAGCTTTCTTT
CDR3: CASRETGGLNTEAFF

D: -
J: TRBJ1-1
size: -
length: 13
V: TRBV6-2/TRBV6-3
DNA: TGTGCCAGCAGTTACACACCGAACACTGAAGCTTTCTTT
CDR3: CASSYTPNTEAFF

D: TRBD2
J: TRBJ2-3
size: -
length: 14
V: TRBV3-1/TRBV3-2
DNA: TGTGCCAGCAGCCATCGGGGGGGCACAGATACGCAGTATTTT
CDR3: CASSHRGGTDTQYF

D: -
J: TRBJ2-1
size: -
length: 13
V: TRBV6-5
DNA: TGTGCCAGCAGTTACGACTTGTACAATGAGCAGTTCTTC
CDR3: CASSYDLYNEQFF

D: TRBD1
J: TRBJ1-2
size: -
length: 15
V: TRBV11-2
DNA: TGTGCCAGCAGCTTAGATACAGGGGGGATCTATGGCTACACCTTC
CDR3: CASSLDTGGIYGYTF

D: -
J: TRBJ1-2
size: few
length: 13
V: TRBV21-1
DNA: TGTGCCAGCAGCAAAGCCAGAAACTATGGCTACACCTTC
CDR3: CASSKARNYGYTF

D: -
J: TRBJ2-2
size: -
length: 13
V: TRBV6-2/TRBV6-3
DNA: TGTGCCAGCAGTTACATCTTTCCCGGGGAGCTGTTTTTT
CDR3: CASSYIFPGELFF

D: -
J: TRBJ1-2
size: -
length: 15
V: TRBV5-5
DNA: TGTGCCAGCAGCTTGGCCGCAGGACTAAACTATGGCTACACCTTC
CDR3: CASSLAAGLNYGYTF

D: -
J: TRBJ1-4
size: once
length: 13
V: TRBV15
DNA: TGTGCCACCAGCAGAGCATCGGAGGGAAAACTGTTTTTT
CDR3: CATSRASEGKLFF

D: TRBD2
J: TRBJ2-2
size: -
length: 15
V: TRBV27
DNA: TGTGCCAGCAGTGTTACTAGCGGGGTCACCGGGGAGCTGTTTTTT
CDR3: CASSVTSGVTGELFF

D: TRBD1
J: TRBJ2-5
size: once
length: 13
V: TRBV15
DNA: TGTGCCACCAGCGATCGACAGGGAGAGACCCAGTACTTC
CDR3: CATSDRQGETQYF

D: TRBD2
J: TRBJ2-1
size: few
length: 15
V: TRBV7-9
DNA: TGTGCCAGCAGCCTACTAGCGGGGGGCCGGGATGAGCAGTTCTTC
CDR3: CASSLLAGGRDEQFF

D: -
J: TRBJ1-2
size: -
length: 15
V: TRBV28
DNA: TGTGCCAGCAAGTCTGGAACAGGGTCTTTCTATGGCTACACCTTC
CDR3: CASKSGTGSFYGYTF

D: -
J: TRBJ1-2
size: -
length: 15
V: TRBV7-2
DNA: TGTGCCAGCAGCTTAGCGGGAAGCGCTAACTATGGCTACACCTTC
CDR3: CASSLAGSANYGYTF

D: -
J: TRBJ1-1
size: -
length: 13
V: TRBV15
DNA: TGTGCCACCAGCAGAGAACAGTACACTGAAGCTTTCTTT
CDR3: CATSREQYTEAFF

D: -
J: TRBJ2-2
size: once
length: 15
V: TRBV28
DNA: TGTGCCAGTAGTTTTTTGGTTCAGGGTACCGGGGAGCTGTTTTTT
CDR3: CASSFLVQGTGELFF

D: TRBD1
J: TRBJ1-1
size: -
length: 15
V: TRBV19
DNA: TGTGCCAGTAGTCCCGAGACAGGGGGAAACACTGAAGCTTTCTTT
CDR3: CASSPETGGNTEAFF

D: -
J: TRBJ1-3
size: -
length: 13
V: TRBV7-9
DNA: TGTGCCTGCCGGGGGCTCTCTGGAAACACCATATATTTT
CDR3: CACRGLSGNTIYF

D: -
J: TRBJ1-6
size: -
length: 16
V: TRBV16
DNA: TGTGCCAGCAGCCAATCTCGCTCCCAGGGGAATTCACCCCTCCACTTT
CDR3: CASSQSRSQGNSPLHF

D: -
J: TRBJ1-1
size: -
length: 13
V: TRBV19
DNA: TGTGCCAGTAGCCGGGTGGGGAACACTGAAGCTTTCTTT
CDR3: CASSRVGNTEAFF

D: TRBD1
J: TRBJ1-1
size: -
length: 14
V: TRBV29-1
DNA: TGCAGCGTAAGACGGGACAGTATGAACACTGAAGCTTTCTTT
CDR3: CSVRRDSMNTEAFF

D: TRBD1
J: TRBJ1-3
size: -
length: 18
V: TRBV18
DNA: TGTGCCAGCTCACCACCTAATCCCGGACAGGGCGCTGGAAACACCATATATTTT
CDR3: CASSPPNPGQGAGNTIYF

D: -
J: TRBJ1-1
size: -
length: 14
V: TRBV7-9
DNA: TGTGCCAGCAGAAGGGACCCCGACAACACTGAAGCTTTCTTT
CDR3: CASRRDPDNTEAFF

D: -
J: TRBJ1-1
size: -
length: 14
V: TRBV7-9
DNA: TGTGCCAGCAGCCCCTGGCAGACCTACACTGAAGCTTTCTTT
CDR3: CASSPWQTYTEAFF

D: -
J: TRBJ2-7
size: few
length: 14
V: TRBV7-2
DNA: TGTGCCAGCAGCTTCTCGCGGAGCTCCTACGAGCAGTACTTC
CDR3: CASSFSRSSYEQYF

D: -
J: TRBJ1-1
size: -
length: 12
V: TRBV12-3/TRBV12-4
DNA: TGTGCCAGCAGTCCCTTCCCAAGTGAAGCTTTCTTT
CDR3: CASSPFPSEAFF